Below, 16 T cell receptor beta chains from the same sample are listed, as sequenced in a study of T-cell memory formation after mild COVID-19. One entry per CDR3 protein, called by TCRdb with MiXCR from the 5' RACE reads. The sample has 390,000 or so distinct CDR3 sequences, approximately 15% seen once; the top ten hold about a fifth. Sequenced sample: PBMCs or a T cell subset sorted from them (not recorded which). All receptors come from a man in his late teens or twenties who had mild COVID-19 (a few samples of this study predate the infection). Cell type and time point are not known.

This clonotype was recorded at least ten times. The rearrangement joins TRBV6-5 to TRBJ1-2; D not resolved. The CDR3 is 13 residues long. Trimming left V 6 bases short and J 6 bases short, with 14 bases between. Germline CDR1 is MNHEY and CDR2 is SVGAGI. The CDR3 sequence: CASRPSGGDGYTF. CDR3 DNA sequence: TGTGCCAGCAGGCCTTCCGGTGGGGATGGCTACACCTTC.

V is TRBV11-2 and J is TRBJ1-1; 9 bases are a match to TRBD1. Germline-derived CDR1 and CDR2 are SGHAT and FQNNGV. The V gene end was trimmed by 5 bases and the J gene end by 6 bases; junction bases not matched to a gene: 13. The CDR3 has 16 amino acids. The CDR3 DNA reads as TGTGCCAGCAGCGCACGTTCCGGGACAGGGTTTCCTGAAGCTTTCTTT. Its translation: CASSARSGTGFPEAFF.

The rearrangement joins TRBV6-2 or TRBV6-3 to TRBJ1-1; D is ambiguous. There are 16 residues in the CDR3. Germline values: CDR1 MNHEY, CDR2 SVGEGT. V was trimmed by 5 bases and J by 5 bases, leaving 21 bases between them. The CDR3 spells CASSPVPGAGSTEAFF. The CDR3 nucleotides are TGTGCCAGCAGTCCCGTGCCGGGCGCCGGGTCGACTGAAGCTTTCTTT.

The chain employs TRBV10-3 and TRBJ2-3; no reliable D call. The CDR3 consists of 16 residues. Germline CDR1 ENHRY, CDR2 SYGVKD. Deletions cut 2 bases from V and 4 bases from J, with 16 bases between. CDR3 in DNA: TGTGCCATCAGTGAGCGGGCAAATACCGCCCCAGATACGCAGTATTTT. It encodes CAISERANTAPDTQYF.

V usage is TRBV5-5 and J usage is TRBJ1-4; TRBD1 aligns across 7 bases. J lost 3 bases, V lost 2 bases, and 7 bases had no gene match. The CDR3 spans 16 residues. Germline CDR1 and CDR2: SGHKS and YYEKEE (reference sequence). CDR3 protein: CASSFGPGQPNEKLFF. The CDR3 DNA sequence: TGTGCCAGCAGCTTCGGTCCGGGACAGCCTAATGAAAAACTGTTTTTT. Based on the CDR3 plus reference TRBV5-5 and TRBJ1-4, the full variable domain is DAGVTQSPTHLIKTRGQQVTLRCSPISGHKSVSWYQQVLGQGPQFIFQYYEKEERGRGNFPDRFSARQFPNYSSELNVNALLLGDSALYLCASSFGPGQPNEKLFFGSGTQLSVL.

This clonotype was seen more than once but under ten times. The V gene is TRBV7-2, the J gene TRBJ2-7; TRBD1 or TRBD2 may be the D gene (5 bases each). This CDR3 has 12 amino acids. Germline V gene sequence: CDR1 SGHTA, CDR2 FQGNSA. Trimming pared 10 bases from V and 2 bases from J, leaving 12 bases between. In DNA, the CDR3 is TGTGCCACCGGGGACGGCCCCTACGAGCAGTACTTC. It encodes CATGDGPYEQYF.

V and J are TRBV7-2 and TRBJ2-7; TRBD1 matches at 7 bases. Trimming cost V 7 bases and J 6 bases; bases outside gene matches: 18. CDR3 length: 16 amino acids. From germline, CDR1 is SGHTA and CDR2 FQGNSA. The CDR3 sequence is CASILVPRTGRCEQYV. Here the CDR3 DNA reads TGTGCCAGCATCCTCGTCCCCAGGACAGGAAGATGCGAGCAGTACGTC.

In DNA form, the CDR3 reads TGTGCCAGCAGTTTCGGCAGCGACTCCTACAATGAGCAGTTCTTC. Translated: CASSFGSDSYNEQFF. The chain employs TRBV12-3 or TRBV12-4 and TRBJ2-1; D remains ambiguous. The CDR3 has 15 residues. Deletions cut 3 bases from V and 0 bases from J, with 9 bases between.

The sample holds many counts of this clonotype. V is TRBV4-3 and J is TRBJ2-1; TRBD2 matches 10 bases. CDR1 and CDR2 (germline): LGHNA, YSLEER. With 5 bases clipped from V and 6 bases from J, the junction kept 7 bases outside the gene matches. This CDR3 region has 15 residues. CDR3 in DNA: TGCGCCAGCAGCACACTAGCGGGGTCGGGCAATGAGCAGTTCTTC. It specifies CASSTLAGSGNEQFF.

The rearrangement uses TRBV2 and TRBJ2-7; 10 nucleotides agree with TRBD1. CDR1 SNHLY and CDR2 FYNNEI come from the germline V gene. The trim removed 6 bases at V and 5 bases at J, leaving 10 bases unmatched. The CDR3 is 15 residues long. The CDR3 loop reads CASSPGQGGIDEQYF. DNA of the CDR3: TGTGCCAGCAGCCCCGGACAGGGGGGGATCGACGAGCAGTACTTC.

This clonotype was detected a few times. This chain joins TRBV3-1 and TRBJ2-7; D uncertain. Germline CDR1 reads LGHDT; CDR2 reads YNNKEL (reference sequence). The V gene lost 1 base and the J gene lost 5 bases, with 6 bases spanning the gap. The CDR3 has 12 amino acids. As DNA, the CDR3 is TGTGCCAGCAGCCAAGCAGTGGACGAGCAGTACTTC. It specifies CASSQAVDEQYF.

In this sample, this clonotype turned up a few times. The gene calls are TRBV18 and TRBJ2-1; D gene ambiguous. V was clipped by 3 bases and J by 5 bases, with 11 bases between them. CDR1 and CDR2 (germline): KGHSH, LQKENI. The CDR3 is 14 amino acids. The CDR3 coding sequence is TGTGCCAGCTCACCTTTCCAGGAGAACAATGAGCAGTTCTTC. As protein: CASSPFQENNEQFF. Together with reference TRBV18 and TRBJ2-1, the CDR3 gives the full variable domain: NAGVMQNPRHLVRRRGQEARLRCSPMKGHSHVYWYRQLPEEGLKFMVYLQKENIIDESGMPKERFSAEFPKEGPSILRIQQVVRGDSAAYFCASSPFQENNEQFFGPGTRLTVL.

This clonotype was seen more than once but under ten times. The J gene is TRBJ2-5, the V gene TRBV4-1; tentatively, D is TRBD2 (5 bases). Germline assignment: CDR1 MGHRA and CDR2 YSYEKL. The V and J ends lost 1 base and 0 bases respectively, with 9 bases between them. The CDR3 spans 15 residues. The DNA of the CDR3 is TGCGCCAGCAGCCAAGTTCCGGGATACCAAGAGACCCAGTACTTC. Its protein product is CASSQVPGYQETQYF.

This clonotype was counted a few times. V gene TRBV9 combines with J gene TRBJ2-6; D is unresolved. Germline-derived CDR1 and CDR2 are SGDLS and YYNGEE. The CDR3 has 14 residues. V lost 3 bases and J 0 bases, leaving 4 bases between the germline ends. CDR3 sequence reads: CASSEVSGANVLTF. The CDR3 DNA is TGTGCCAGCAGCGAGGTCTCTGGGGCCAACGTCCTGACTTTC.

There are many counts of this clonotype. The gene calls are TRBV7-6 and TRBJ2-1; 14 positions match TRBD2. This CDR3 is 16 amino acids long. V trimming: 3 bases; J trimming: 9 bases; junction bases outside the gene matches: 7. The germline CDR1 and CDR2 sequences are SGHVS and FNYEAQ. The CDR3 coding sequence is TGTGCCAGCAGCTTTTCGACTAGCGGGGGGGCCGGTGAGCAGTTCTTC. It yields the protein CASSFSTSGGAGEQFF.

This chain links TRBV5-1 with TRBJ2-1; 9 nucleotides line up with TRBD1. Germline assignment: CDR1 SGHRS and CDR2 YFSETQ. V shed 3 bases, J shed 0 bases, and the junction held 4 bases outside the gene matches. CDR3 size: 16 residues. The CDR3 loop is CASSSQTGGSYNEQFF. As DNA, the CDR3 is TGCGCCAGCAGCTCCCAGACAGGGGGCTCCTACAATGAGCAGTTCTTC.